The TCR beta chain described here comes from a study of molecular identifiers for immune sequencing clone quantification. This clonotype was seen ten or more times. CDR1 SGHTA and CDR2 FQGNSA come from the germline V gene. The CDR3 runs to 13 residues. Between the trimmed V and J ends, which lost 1 base and 2 bases, there was a span of 5 bases. TCRdb processed the PCR reads anew with MiXCR; each CDR3 protein has one entry. The data show under 800,000 distinct CDR3 sequences, with 25% seen just once and 0.75% to 0.8% held by the top ten. The sequencing sample was made of naive CD8+ T cells from blood, with Jurkat cell RNA spiked in. Described subset: FACS-sorted CD8+CD4-CCR7+CD45RA+ naive T cells. The rearrangement links TRBV7-2 to TRBJ2-5, with D hard to call. The receptor was isolated from a human donor in good health. Some libraries in this study had Jurkat cell RNA spiked in. CDR3 in amino acids: CASSLEPQETQYF. Here the CDR3 DNA reads TGTGCCAGCAGCTTAGAGCCGCAAGAGACCCAGTACTTC.